The 9 T cell receptor beta chains given below trace back to one sample, sequenced in a study of lymphopenia after photon versus proton radiotherapy. Assay used: immunoSEQ multiplex PCR; TCRdb lists only in-frame clones, some missing. The table has approximately 65,000 clones, over 70% seen once; the top ten hold about 10%. Here the sequenced sample was peripheral blood, taken from a patient treated with proton-based radiotherapy. Receptors were obtained from a man aged 80 or over with esophageal cancer.

This chain links TRBV19 with TRBJ1-2; a possible D gene is TRBD1 (6 bases). CDR3 length equals 15 residues. Trimming cost V 4 bases and J 0 bases, with 12 bases left between them. The germline V gene encodes CDR1 LNHDA and CDR2 SQIVND (reference sequence). DNA for the CDR3: TGTGCCAGTAGTAGAGGGACATCCGCTAACTATGGCTACACCTTC. As protein: CASSRGTSANYGYTF.

This sequence joins TRBV7-2 and TRBJ1-2; D is perhaps TRBD1 (5 bases). This CDR3 spans 13 amino acids. Germline CDR1 SGHTA, CDR2 FQGNSA. V was shortened by 7 bases and J by 7 bases, with 16 bases between the two germline ends. The DNA for the CDR3 is TGTGCCAGCACCTCACAGGAGGGTCTTGGCTACACCTTC. Residues: CASTSQEGLGYTF.

The chain combines TRBV12-5 with TRBJ2-1; 9 bases agree with TRBD2. The V segment lost 2 bases and the J segment 1 base; nucleotides outside the gene matches: 6. The CDR3 extends over 17 amino acids. The germline V gene encodes CDR1 LGHNT and CDR2 FRNRAP. In DNA, the CDR3 is TGTGCTAGTGGTTTGAGACCTCTAGCGGGGTCCTACAATGAGCAGTTCTTC. Its protein product is CASGLRPLAGSYNEQFF.

Details on this clone: The same CDR3 is also encoded by other DNA sequences in this sample. The CDR3 region is CASSVVGSSTDTQYF. The CDR3, as DNA: TGTGCCAGCAGCGTAGTAGGGTCGAGCACAGATACGCAGTATTTT. V gene TRBV9 combines with J gene TRBJ2-3; D remains unclear. The CDR3 is made up of 15 amino acids. The germline CDR1 and CDR2 sequences are SGDLS and YYNGEE. V gave up 0 bases and J gave up 0 bases, with 8 bases separating them. The full variable domain, rest sourced from reference TRBV9 and TRBJ2-3, is DSGVTQTPKHLITATGQRVTLRCSPRSGDLSVYWYQQSLDQGLQFLIQYYNGEERAKGNILERFSAQQFPDLHSELNLSSLELGDSALYFCASSVVGSSTDTQYFGPGTRLTVL.

The CDR3 loop is CASSPPGQVGNQPQHF. The CDR3 DNA follows: TGTGCCAGCAGCCCGCCGGGGCAGGTTGGCAATCAGCCCCAGCATTTT. The chain couples TRBV7-9 to TRBJ1-5; D may be TRBD1 (5 bases). This CDR3 spans 16 amino acids. CDR1 and CDR2 from the germline V gene are SEHNR and FQNEAQ (reference sequence). V lost 5 bases and J 2 bases, leaving 16 bases between the germline ends.

The V and J genes are TRBV4-1 and TRBJ2-1; no definite D call. The CDR3 has 12 residues. Looked up from germline, CDR1 is MGHRA and CDR2 is YSYEKL. Trimming left V 5 bases short and J 11 bases short, with 13 bases between. As DNA, the CDR3 is TGCGCCAGCAGCGAGGAAAATTGGAAGCAGTTCTTC. Encoded protein: CASSEENWKQFF.

V and J are TRBV7-2 and TRBJ2-3; no clear D. Looked up from germline, CDR1 is SGHTA and CDR2 is FQGNSA. This CDR3 comprises 15 residues. V lost 2 bases, J lost 0 bases, and 9 bases lay in between. In DNA form, the CDR3 reads TGTGCCAGCAGCTTAAACATTGCAAGCACAGATACGCAGTATTTT. This translates into CASSLNIASTDTQYF.

This chain uses TRBV19 with TRBJ1-3; possible D gene TRBD1, 5 bases. The CDR3 is 14 residues long. The germline CDR1 and CDR2 sequences are LNHDA and SQIVND (reference sequence). Trimming shortened V by 5 bases and J by 4 bases, and 12 bases separated the two germline ends. The CDR3 region is CASSLAGRGNTIYF. The CDR3 DNA follows: TGTGCCAGTAGTTTGGCAGGGAGGGGAAACACCATATATTTT.

The chain couples TRBV18 to TRBJ1-3; no firm D call. This CDR3 is built from 14 residues. The germline gives CDR1 KGHSH, CDR2 LQKENI. The V gene lost 3 bases and the J gene lost 2 bases, with 8 bases spanning the gap. The chain's CDR3 is CASSPGAAGNTIYF. For the CDR3, the DNA is TGTGCCAGCTCACCCGGCGCGGCTGGAAACACCATATATTTT.